This TCR beta chain came from a study of T cell clonotyping in hematopoietic cell transplantation. Study at large: Pretransplant recipient samples were taken after cytoreduction.

Remarks on this clone: Its antigen is still unknown.

Germline values: CDR1 MNHNS, CDR2 SASEGT. This CDR3 region has 14 residues. V was clipped by 1 base and J by 6 bases, with 12 bases between them. This sample's time point: recipient sample about 28 days before transplant, after cytoreduction. Blood collection times were about day -28 and days 30, 100, 180 posttransplant. The protocol was immunoSEQ multiplex PCR, while the TCRdb copy is restricted to in-frame clones and leaves out a portion. The sample has 65,000 to 80,000 clones; roughly 95% are singletons. Overall study results and limits: Recipient TCR diversity dropped after transplant; expanded clonotypes rose from day 30 to 180. Broader posttransplant TCR repertoire diversity was predicted by graft donor and pretransplant recipient Inverse Simpson Index values.

This chain links TRBV6-1 with TRBJ1-1; the D gene is possibly TRBD1 (6 bases). Source: peripheral blood mononuclear cells, taken before stem cell transplant. The sequence came from a woman aged 45 to 65 with acute myeloid leukemia. Some clones in this sample may be carry-over from other donors' samples. The CDR3 protein is CASSEDRVIPEAFF. CDR3 nucleotides: TGTGCCAGCAGTGAAGACAGGGTAATTCCTGAAGCTTTCTTT.